Listed below are T cell receptor beta chains from one sample, sequenced in a study of cytomegalovirus exposure and HLA in healthy donors. Sequenced by immunoSEQ multiplex PCR; TCRdb stores in-frame clones only, minus some. The sample has about 78,000 clones; about 80% are singletons. Material: PBMCs. The origin of the receptors is a man in his fifties or sixties in good health and CMV-seropositive. Each CDR3 is given without its conserved first and last residue. Expanded clones are given a class, and other clones once, few, many or no size at all.

clone size | J gene | CDR3 length | V gene | CDR3 protein
NA | TRBJ2-7 | 14 | TRBV7-7 | ASSLGAGTGPHEQY
NA | TRBJ2-3 | 13 | TRBV19 | ASSRDREDTDTQY
NA | TRBJ2-1 | 14 | TRBV5-1 | ASSPGRSRGSDEQF
few | TRBJ2-7 | 16 | TRBV15 | ATASWGVSGKFSNEQY
NA | TRBJ1-2 | 13 | TRBV6-6 | ASSYSEQGNYGYT
NA | TRBJ2-7 | 11 | TRBV7-9 | ASSSPTGISQY
NA | TRBJ1-5 | 14 | TRBV19 | ASSREPGQGGQPQH
NA | TRBJ2-7 | 12 | TRBV7-9 | ASSFPSSSYEQY
few | TRBJ2-1 | 12 | TRBV30 | AWTGGPQGYEQF
NA | TRBJ2-3 | 15 | TRBV11-3 | ASSLLAGASSTDTQY
NA | TRBJ1-1 | 15 | TRBV27 | ASSLTRNRGEDTEAF
NA | TRBJ1-2 | 14 | TRBV9 | ASSVGSTGSFYGYT
few | TRBJ2-1 | 12 | TRBV30 | AWSAGQLNNEQF
NA | TRBJ1-2 | 14 | TRBV27 | ASIGYDSHRNYGYT
NA | TRBJ2-1 | 14 | TRBV4-1 | ASSLTAGTRGNEQF
few | TRBJ2-5 | 13 | TRBV19 | ASSKSGTHQETQY
NA | TRBJ2-2 | 12 | TRBV30 | ASSRAGLGGELF
NA | TRBJ2-6 | 12 | TRBV10-3 | AISPSSGANVLT
NA | TRBJ2-4 | 12 | TRBV2 | ASSNLAGANIQY
NA | TRBJ2-3 | 9 | TRBV7-9 | ASREQDTQY
NA | TRBJ2-2 | 14 | TRBV7-2 | ASSLVPSGRAGELF
NA | TRBJ2-3 | 13 | TRBV30 | AFRLAGGHTDTQY
NA | TRBJ2-6 | 12 | TRBV5-1 | ASSADSGPNGLT
NA | TRBJ1-6 | 16 | TRBV27 | ASTNMRDTDQENSPLH
NA | TRBJ1-5 | 10 | TRBV19 | ASRAGNQPQH
NA | TRBJ2-5 | 10 | TRBV29-1 | SATGEGETQY
NA | TRBJ2-5 | 13 | TRBV29-1 | SARLGAGPQETQY
NA | TRBJ2-7 | 13 | TRBV6-6 | ASSYSMGQSYEQY
NA | TRBJ2-2 | 12 | TRBV9 | ASGRSGSTGELF
NA | TRBJ2-7 | 12 | TRBV18 | ASSPARGSYEQY
NA | TRBJ2-1 | 11 | TRBV19 | ASSIGQGTRRF
NA | TRBJ1-1 | 12 | TRBV27 | ASSRGWGNTEAF
NA | TRBJ2-7 | 11 | TRBV5-4 | ASSFRDYPLQY